This T cell receptor beta chain was sequenced in a study of blood T cells in healthy people across ages. General study points: While age rose, TCR beta diversity per million T cells dropped in a roughly linear way.

This clonotype was detected ten times or more. The antigen is unknown. There are 15 residues in the CDR3. Germline CDR1 is SGHRS and CDR2 is YFSETQ. Trimming pared 1 base from V and 4 bases from J, leaving 14 bases between. PBMCs numbering at least 7 million were isolated per sample. A J-beta primer mix and a sample-barcoded 5' primer were used in a second PCR of roughly 7 to 12 cycles. The template-switch adaptor, which had 12 random nucleotides, put a tag on each cDNA molecule. MiXCR, run by TCRdb on the 5' RACE reads, gives a single entry per CDR3 protein. The sample includes 600,000 or so distinct CDR3 sequences, about 30% of them seen just once.

The source material was blood. The origin of this receptor is a woman older than 75 in good health. The gene calls are TRBV5-1 and TRBJ1-2; unclear D gene. The CDR3 here is CASSLSVGDGYGYTF. The CDR3 bases are TGCGCCAGCAGCTTGTCGGTCGGGGATGGCTATGGCTACACCTTC.